The 8 T cell receptor beta chains given below trace back to one sample, sequenced in a study of post-analysis software for immune sequencing data. Study results and caveats: Roughly 5 TRBV segments occurring more often in patients than controls included TRBV5-6, TRBV5-1 and TRBV20-1.

Unique molecular identifiers were built into the TCR beta cDNA libraries. Each CDR3 protein gets one entry after TCRdb re-called the PCR reads with MiXCR. This sample has roughly 620,000 distinct CDR3 sequences; 44% occur once, and the top ten carry roughly 1.7%. Antigens for these TCRs are unknown. The sample taken for sequencing was blood. These receptors originate from a girl aged 5-17 years with multiple sclerosis.

V is TRBV12-3 or TRBV12-4 and J is TRBJ1-2; D uncertain. Trimming removed 0 bases at V and 0 bases at J, with 8 bases between. This CDR3 has 15 residues. This CDR3 is CASSLALQPNYGYTF. The CDR3 DNA is TGTGCCAGCAGTTTAGCGCTACAGCCTAACTATGGCTACACCTTC.

In its sample, this clonotype was seen a few times. The chain employs TRBV6-5 and TRBJ1-6; no definite D call. The CDR3 is 12 residues long. Germline values: CDR1 MNHEY, CDR2 SVGAGI. Trimming stripped 11 bases from V and 10 bases from J, with 15 bases between. The CDR3 DNA reads TGTGCCGCCGGGGATGGAGAATCACCCCTCCACTTT. It codes for CAAGDGESPLHF.

This clonotype was seen a handful of times. The rearrangement joins TRBV6-6 to TRBJ1-1; D is unresolved. CDR1 MNHNY and CDR2 SVGAGI come from the germline V gene (reference sequence). This CDR3 contains 13 residues. Deletions cut 5 bases from V and 1 base from J, with 8 bases between. The CDR3 is CASSPRENTEAFF. The DNA for the CDR3 is TGTGCCAGCAGTCCCCGGGAGAACACTGAAGCTTTCTTT.

This clonotype was detected once. The chain is built from TRBV7-9 and TRBJ2-7; possibly TRBD2 for D (6 bases). From germline, CDR1 is SEHNR and CDR2 FQNEAQ (reference sequence). V was pared by 5 bases and J by 3 bases, with 8 bases between. This CDR3 spans 12 amino acids. CDR3 sequence reads: CASSRLVYEQYF. The CDR3 DNA reads as TGTGCCAGCAGCCGACTAGTCTACGAGCAGTACTTC.

This chain joins TRBV5-1 and TRBJ1-2; perhaps TRBD1 as D (5 bases). Trimming shortened V by 4 bases and J by 4 bases, and 11 bases separated the two germline ends. CDR1 and CDR2 (germline): SGHRS, YFSETQ. This CDR3 has 13 residues. This chain's CDR3 is CASSMGVGYGYTF. The CDR3 bases are TGCGCCAGCAGCATGGGGGTGGGCTATGGCTACACCTTC. The variable domain in full, completed from reference TRBV5-1 and TRBJ1-2, reads KAGVTQTPRYLIKTRGQQVTLSCSPISGHRSVSWYQQTPGQGLQFLFEYFSETQRNKGNFPGRFSGRQFSNSRSEMNVSTLELGDSALYLCASSMGVGYGYTFGSGTRLTVV.

This sequence joins TRBV21-1 and TRBJ1-1; TRBD1, the table's D call, lacks a check against the DNA. TRBV21-1 is listed as a pseudogene. There are 14 residues in the CDR3. CDR3 sequence (DNA): TGTGCCAGCAGCCCTAGGGGCCAGAACACTGAAGCTTTCTTT. This codes for CASSPRGQNTEAFF.

In the case of this clonotype: A clone one base away is much larger, so this may be a read error. This rearrangement joins TRBV29-1 to TRBJ1-1; D is possibly TRBD1 (5 bases). This CDR3 region has 10 residues. Germline V gene sequence: CDR1 SQVTM, CDR2 ANQGSEA. Trimming left V 0 bases short and J 13 bases short, with 9 bases between. The CDR3 bases are TGCAGCGTTGAAGAGGGGGTAGTTTTCTTT. It is translated as CSVEEGVVFF.

This clonotype was seen only once. This chain joins TRBV5-6 and TRBJ2-4, with TRBD2 as a possible D gene (5 bases). The better agreement between TRBJ2-7 and the DNA end casts doubt on the J call. The CDR3 consists of 15 residues. Germline V gene sequence: CDR1 SGHDT, CDR2 YYEEEE. The CDR3 protein is CASIYAGLHLGEQYF. The DNA for the CDR3 is TGTGCCAGCATCTATGCGGGCCTCCATTTGGGCGAGCAGTACTTC.